The 2 T cell receptor beta chains below all came from one sample that was sequenced in a study of T cells in Graves' hyperthyroidism and ophthalmopathy. Amplified TCR beta CDR3 regions derived from RNA transcripts. The primer set for the first-round RT-PCR of the TCR CDR3 was HTBI. MiXCR, run by TCRdb on the multiplex PCR reads, gives a single entry per CDR3 protein. The profile covers some 250,000 distinct CDR3 sequences, with 15% appearing a single time and under 35% taken by the ten largest. The sequencing input was blood. Receptors were obtained from a woman aged 50 to 65 with Graves' hyperthyroidism that later progressed to Graves' ophthalmopathy.

This clonotype was counted many times. The rearrangement joins TRBV6-6 to TRBJ1-5, with D tentatively TRBD1 (5 bases). The CDR3 contains 15 residues. Germline values: CDR1 MNHNY, CDR2 SVGAGI (reference sequence). Trimming removed 0 bases from V and 2 bases from J, with 8 bases in between. The CDR3 DNA follows: TGTGCCAGCAGTTACTCGCGGGACGGCAATCAGCCCCAGCATTTT. The encoded protein is CASSYSRDGNQPQHF.

This clonotype was picked up many times. The rearrangement uses TRBV5-1 and TRBJ2-7; TRBD1 aligns across 8 bases. CDR1 SGHRS and CDR2 YFSETQ come from the germline V gene. Trimming took 7 bases from V and 1 from J; bases not matched to a gene: 4. The length of the CDR3 is 13 residues. In DNA, the CDR3 is TGCGCCAGCTTCAGACAGGGGTCCTACGAGCAGTACTTC. Translation: CASFRQGSYEQYF.